Reported below is one TCR beta chain. Its antigen is not identified. Here immunoSEQ multiplex PCR was the method, and the copy in TCRdb shows in-frame clones only, minus some. The sample contains 740,000 or so clones, roughly 73% of which appear only once. The CDR3 consists of 14 residues. Trimming removed 1 base from V and 8 bases from J, with 11 bases in between. Germline V gives CDR1 SGHVS, CDR2 FQNEAQ. This sample was taken from a study of shared clonotypes between healthy human individuals. Study results and limitations: Generally, estimated richness proved larger in naive subsets than it did in memory subsets.

This chain uses TRBV7-8 with TRBJ1-4; a weak D match, TRBD1 (5 bases). This TCR derives from a woman aged 25-40 years in good health. Source material: memory CD4+ T cells sorted from blood. Subset of the sample: CD45RA-negative fraction. The CDR3 here is CASSLVSEGEKLFF. DNA of the CDR3: TGTGCCAGCAGCTTAGTGTCAGAGGGGGAAAAACTGTTTTTT.